This T cell receptor (beta chain) was found in a study of beta chain features in type 1 diabetes. V shed 4 bases and J shed 1 base, with 11 bases lying between them. The CDR3 loop spans 14 amino acids. Germline CDR1 reads SGHRS; CDR2 reads YFSETQ. This clone appeared a few times. Expressed TCRB transcripts were sequenced, since all the RNA that had been isolated was reverse transcribed. Only in-frame clones appear in the TCRdb table, and some are missing; sequencing was by immunoSEQ multiplex PCR. The data show under 250,000 clones, 13% to 15% seen once. The genes are TRBV5-1 and TRBJ1-1; possible D gene TRBD1, 6 bases. Specimen: naive CD4+ T cells from blood. This TCR derives from a woman in her thirties or forties in good health. The CDR3 loop is CASSRGTPNTEAFF. CDR3 nucleotide sequence: TGCGCCAGCAGCAGGGGGACCCCGAACACTGAAGCTTTCTTT. Complete variable domain (other parts from reference TRBV5-1 and TRBJ1-1): KAGVTQTPRYLIKTRGQQVTLSCSPISGHRSVSWYQQTPGQGLQFLFEYFSETQRNKGNFPGRFSGRQFSNSRSEMNVSTLELGDSALYLCASSRGTPNTEAFFGQGTRLTVV.